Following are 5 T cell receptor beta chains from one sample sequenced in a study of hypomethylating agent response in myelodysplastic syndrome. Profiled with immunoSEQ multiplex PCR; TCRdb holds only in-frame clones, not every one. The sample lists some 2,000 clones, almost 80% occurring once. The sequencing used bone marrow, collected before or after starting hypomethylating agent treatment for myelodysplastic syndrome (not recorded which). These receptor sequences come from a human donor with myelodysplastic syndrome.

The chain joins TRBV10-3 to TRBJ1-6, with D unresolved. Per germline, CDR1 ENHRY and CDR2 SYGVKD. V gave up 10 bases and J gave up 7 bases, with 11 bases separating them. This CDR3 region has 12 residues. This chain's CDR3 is CASRPWNSPLHF. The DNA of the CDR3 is TGTGCCAGCCGGCCGTGGAATTCACCCCTCCACTTT.

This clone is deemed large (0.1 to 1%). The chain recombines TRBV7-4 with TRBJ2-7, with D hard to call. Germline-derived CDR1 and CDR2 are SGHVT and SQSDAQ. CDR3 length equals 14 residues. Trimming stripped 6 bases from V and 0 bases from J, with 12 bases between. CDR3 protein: CASRTRGDSYEQYF. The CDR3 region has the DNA TGTGCCAGCAGAACCCGTGGTGACTCCTACGAGCAGTACTTC.

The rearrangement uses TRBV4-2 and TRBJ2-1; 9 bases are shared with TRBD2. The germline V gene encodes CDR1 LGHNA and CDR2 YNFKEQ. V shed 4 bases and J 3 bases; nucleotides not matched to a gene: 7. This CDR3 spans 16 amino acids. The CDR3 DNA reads TGTGCCAGCAGCCCTTGGGTAGCGGGAGACTACAATGAGCAGTTCTTC. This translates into CASSPWVAGDYNEQFF.

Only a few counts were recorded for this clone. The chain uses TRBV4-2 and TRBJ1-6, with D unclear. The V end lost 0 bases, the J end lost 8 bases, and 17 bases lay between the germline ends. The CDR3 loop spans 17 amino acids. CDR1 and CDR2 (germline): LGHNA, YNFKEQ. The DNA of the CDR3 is TGTGCCAGCAGCCAAGATCTAGTATTAGCGACCTATTCACCCCTCCACTTT. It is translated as CASSQDLVLATYSPLHF.

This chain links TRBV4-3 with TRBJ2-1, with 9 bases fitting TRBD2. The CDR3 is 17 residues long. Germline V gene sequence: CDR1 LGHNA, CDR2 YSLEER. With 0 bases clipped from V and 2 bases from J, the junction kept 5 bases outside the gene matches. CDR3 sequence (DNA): TGCGCCAGCAGCCAAGATGGGGCGGGGGGGCCCTACAATGAGCAGTTCTTC. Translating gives CASSQDGAGGPYNEQFF.